This T cell receptor beta chain was retrieved from a study of vaccination effects on CD4 cells after COVID-19. Study background: Under the ViraFEST assay, PBMC were stimulated with viral peptide pools so that antigen-specific CD4+ T cells expanded. Sequencing was performed afterwards. Samples that were drawn after vaccination came a median of 72 days after the second dose.

J lost 5 bases, V lost 0 bases, and 6 bases had no gene match. This CDR3 is 15 amino acids long. Germline V gene lookup returns CDR1 SGHRS and CDR2 YFSETQ. Libraries were prepared by immunoSEQ multiplex PCR; TCRdb keeps only in-frame clonotypes and omits some of them. The data hold about 66,000 clones, with over 75% observed a single time. Details on this clone: Antigen specificity is unknown.

Upon completion of around ten days in culture, CD4+ T cells were isolated. Each participant was given two doses of one vaccine (BNT162b2 or mRNA-1273). Having tested negative for nucleocapsid antibodies, the vaccine recipients showed no prior SARS-CoV-2 infection. Half of the medium was exchanged for IL-2 medium on both days 3 and 7. This chain uses TRBV5-1 with TRBJ2-5; 8 positions agree with TRBD2. The TCR comes from a human donor who received a COVID-19 vaccine. Sequences were derived from CD4+ T cells from PBMCs cultured without peptide, sampled after COVID-19 vaccination. The CDR3 DNA is TGCGCCAGCAGCTTGGGAACCGGGACTAGGGAGACCCAGTACTTC. Translation: CASSLGTGTRETQYF.